A selection of T cell receptor beta chains follows, all from one sample in a study of T-cell reconstitution after alpha-beta-depleted transplantation in children. MiXCR was run by TCRdb on the PCR reads, yielding one entry per CDR3 protein. The repertoire holds some 180,000 distinct CDR3 sequences, with 6.6% as singletons. Material: PBMCs, obtained before TCRalphabeta/CD19-depleted stem cell transplant. All receptors derive from a boy aged 2-9 years with acute lymphoblastic leukemia, due to receive a stem cell transplant. Both conserved end residues are trimmed from each CDR3. Fields, in order: V gene, J gene, D gene, CDR3 protein. D genes are given only for firm matches.

v_call: TRBV2; j_call: TRBJ2-7; d_call: .; cdr3_aa: AIKDGSSYEQY
v_call: TRBV6-2/TRBV6-3; j_call: TRBJ2-7; d_call: TRBD2; cdr3_aa: ASSHIPGLGTYEQY
v_call: TRBV27; j_call: TRBJ2-7; d_call: .; cdr3_aa: ASRESPGAYEQY
v_call: TRBV12-3/TRBV12-4; j_call: TRBJ1-1; d_call: .; cdr3_aa: ASRLGQSMNTEAF
v_call: TRBV7-2; j_call: TRBJ2-3; d_call: TRBD2; cdr3_aa: ASSPGLAKFTDTQY
v_call: TRBV10-3; j_call: TRBJ2-7; d_call: .; cdr3_aa: AISELGSPYEQY
v_call: TRBV5-1; j_call: TRBJ2-2; d_call: .; cdr3_aa: ASSFGTELF
v_call: TRBV29-1; j_call: TRBJ2-3; d_call: .; cdr3_aa: SVKGGGPDTQY
v_call: TRBV7-9; j_call: TRBJ2-7; d_call: TRBD1; cdr3_aa: ASSPSRTGNYEQY
v_call: TRBV29-1; j_call: TRBJ1-1; d_call: .; cdr3_aa: SVVHPMNTEAF
v_call: TRBV7-9; j_call: TRBJ2-1; d_call: TRBD1; cdr3_aa: ASSDEGAGQF
v_call: TRBV7-6; j_call: TRBJ1-1; d_call: TRBD1; cdr3_aa: ASRETLTTGPPRRAF
v_call: TRBV7-9; j_call: TRBJ2-2; d_call: TRBD2; cdr3_aa: ASSLEASGTPWTGELF
v_call: TRBV12-3/TRBV12-4; j_call: TRBJ1-1; d_call: .; cdr3_aa: ASSFYGGLYTEAF
v_call: TRBV5-1; j_call: TRBJ2-5; d_call: .; cdr3_aa: ASSLEGLGETQY
v_call: TRBV12-3/TRBV12-4; j_call: TRBJ1-4; d_call: .; cdr3_aa: ASSFRGRDNEKLF
v_call: TRBV12-3/TRBV12-4; j_call: TRBJ1-1; d_call: TRBD1; cdr3_aa: ASILRTGPEAF
v_call: TRBV29-1; j_call: TRBJ2-7; d_call: .; cdr3_aa: SVEKGSGEQY
v_call: TRBV5-3; j_call: TRBJ2-7; d_call: TRBD1; cdr3_aa: ARSLVRRTGAYEQY
v_call: TRBV7-8; j_call: TRBJ2-4; d_call: .; cdr3_aa: ASSSPGPRAKNIQY
v_call: TRBV5-1; j_call: TRBJ2-1; d_call: TRBD1; cdr3_aa: ASSLGQGFGDEQF
v_call: TRBV7-9; j_call: TRBJ1-1; d_call: .; cdr3_aa: ASAQFSTEAF
v_call: TRBV20-1; j_call: TRBJ2-3; d_call: .; cdr3_aa: SASPSTDTQY
v_call: TRBV28; j_call: TRBJ2-6; d_call: .; cdr3_aa: ASSPRFFSGANVLT
v_call: TRBV29-1; j_call: TRBJ2-5; d_call: .; cdr3_aa: SVASDSFGSQY
v_call: TRBV13; j_call: TRBJ2-1; d_call: TRBD2; cdr3_aa: ASRQTSGRSIYLYNEQF
v_call: TRBV15; j_call: TRBJ2-7; d_call: TRBD1; cdr3_aa: ATSRENRGARRQY
v_call: TRBV28; j_call: TRBJ1-4; d_call: .; cdr3_aa: ASSSSTGLTNEKLF
v_call: TRBV19; j_call: TRBJ2-5; d_call: TRBD2; cdr3_aa: ASRSGTSGRAAETQY
v_call: TRBV28; j_call: TRBJ1-5; d_call: .; cdr3_aa: ASGEATPHQPQH
v_call: TRBV9; j_call: TRBJ2-1; d_call: .; cdr3_aa: ASSVRGNNEQF
v_call: TRBV28; j_call: TRBJ1-1; d_call: .; cdr3_aa: ASSLTGRDTEAF
v_call: TRBV25-1; j_call: TRBJ2-7; d_call: .; cdr3_aa: ASSDRYYEQY
v_call: TRBV20-1; j_call: TRBJ1-2; d_call: .; cdr3_aa: SAKGAGYGYT
v_call: TRBV10-3; j_call: TRBJ2-5; d_call: TRBD1; cdr3_aa: AINTGAQETQY
v_call: TRBV20-1; j_call: TRBJ2-2; d_call: .; cdr3_aa: SARNSGAPLSGELF
v_call: TRBV14; j_call: TRBJ2-1; d_call: .; cdr3_aa: ASSQSRNEQF
v_call: TRBV4-3; j_call: TRBJ2-5; d_call: .; cdr3_aa: ASIRDQETQY
v_call: TRBV4-3; j_call: TRBJ2-7; d_call: TRBD2; cdr3_aa: ASSPGRAGVRSYEQY
v_call: TRBV29-1; j_call: TRBJ2-1; d_call: .; cdr3_aa: SVVVSSYNEQF
v_call: TRBV12-3/TRBV12-4; j_call: TRBJ1-1; d_call: .; cdr3_aa: ASSSSWDDAEAF
v_call: TRBV4-3; j_call: TRBJ2-2; d_call: TRBD1; cdr3_aa: ASSQDVTRGLNTGELF
v_call: TRBV28; j_call: TRBJ2-7; d_call: TRBD2; cdr3_aa: ASSLPGTSGKGQY
v_call: TRBV5-1; j_call: TRBJ2-7; d_call: TRBD2; cdr3_aa: ASSSGTSGTYEQY
v_call: TRBV29-1; j_call: TRBJ2-1; d_call: TRBD1; cdr3_aa: SVLRDSSYNEQF
v_call: TRBV9; j_call: TRBJ2-3; d_call: .; cdr3_aa: ASSVRFGTDWGDTQY
v_call: TRBV28; j_call: TRBJ2-5; d_call: TRBD2; cdr3_aa: ASRTTSGAQETQY
v_call: TRBV27; j_call: TRBJ2-5; d_call: .; cdr3_aa: ASSFTGGETQY
v_call: TRBV5-6; j_call: TRBJ2-1; d_call: TRBD1; cdr3_aa: ASSKSGTGSARNEQF
v_call: TRBV2; j_call: TRBJ2-7; d_call: TRBD1; cdr3_aa: ASSPPGTVNEQY
v_call: TRBV12-3/TRBV12-4; j_call: TRBJ2-7; d_call: TRBD2; cdr3_aa: ASSLVGSGGFSNYEQY
v_call: TRBV28; j_call: TRBJ2-1; d_call: TRBD2; cdr3_aa: ASTEREVPNNEQF
v_call: TRBV28; j_call: TRBJ2-7; d_call: .; cdr3_aa: ASSLSYETGSYEQY
v_call: TRBV7-2; j_call: TRBJ2-3; d_call: .; cdr3_aa: ASSLYGGTGTDTQY
v_call: TRBV29-1; j_call: TRBJ1-1; d_call: .; cdr3_aa: SVEFPAGAVTEAF